Below, 19 T cell receptor beta chains from the same sample are listed, as sequenced in a study of T cell responses to AZD1222 COVID-19 vaccine. Assay: immunoSEQ multiplex PCR; the TCRdb copy retains only in-frame clones and omits some. The profile shows roughly 90,000 clones, approximately 90% of them singletons. The sample was peripheral blood, taken 28 days after the second AZD1222 dose. All receptors come from an adult who received the AZD1222 COVID-19 vaccine.

This chain joins TRBV27 and TRBJ2-3, with D maybe TRBD1 (5 bases). The CDR3 contains 15 residues. The V end was cut by 1 base, the J end by 2 bases, with 10 bases between. CDR1 is MNHEY and CDR2 is SMNVEV in the germline V gene (reference sequence). CDR3 residues: CASSLYGRDTDTQYF. DNA of the CDR3: TGTGCCAGCAGTTTATACGGCAGGGACACAGATACGCAGTATTTT.

This clone appeared once. The chain has TRBV5-5 and TRBJ1-1; D is perhaps TRBD1 (5 bases). V shed 7 bases and J shed 4 bases, with 11 bases lying between them. Germline values: CDR1 SGHKS, CDR2 YYEKEE (reference sequence). The CDR3 loop spans 12 amino acids. The CDR3 reads CASWSRVTEAFF. CDR3 nucleotide sequence: TGTGCCAGCTGGTCCAGGGTCACTGAAGCTTTCTTT.

The gene calls are TRBV30 and TRBJ1-3, with D possibly being TRBD1 (6 bases). This CDR3 is 13 amino acids long. V lost 2 bases and J 1 base, leaving 6 bases between the germline ends. Germline CDR1 reads GTSNPN; CDR2 reads SVGIG (reference sequence). CDR3 bases: TGTGCCTGGAGTCAGGGGTCTGGAAACACCATATATTTT. Amino acid sequence: CAWSQGSGNTIYF.

The sample holds a few counts of this clone. The gene calls are TRBV5-4 and TRBJ1-1, with D unresolved. This CDR3 is 13 amino acids long. Germline CDR1 is SGHNT and CDR2 is YYREEE (reference sequence). V was shortened by 0 bases and J by 7 bases, with 10 bases between the two germline ends. CDR3 bases: TGTGCCAGCAGCTTGGGCGTGGACGGTGAAGCTTTCTTT. The encoded protein is CASSLGVDGEAFF.

The V and J genes are TRBV2 and TRBJ1-1; no clear D gene. The V and J ends lost 6 bases and 6 bases respectively, with 11 bases between them. CDR3 size: 12 residues. Germline CDR1 SNHLY, CDR2 FYNNEI. CDR3 region: CASRGTRAEAFF. CDR3 in DNA: TGTGCCAGCAGGGGAACGAGGGCTGAAGCTTTCTTT.

The chain joins TRBV19 to TRBJ2-5; TRBD2 aligns across 8 bases. Per germline, CDR1 LNHDA and CDR2 SQIVND (reference sequence). The J segment lost 0 bases and the V segment lost 7 bases, leaving 19 bases of the junction unmatched. This CDR3 is built from 19 residues. CDR3 bases: TGTGCCAGTACCCAATCACCCCCCCGAGCGGGGGCTTACCAAGAGACCCAGTACTTC. Encoded protein: CASTQSPPRAGAYQETQYF.

J is TRBJ2-1 and V is TRBV11-3, with 8 bases matching TRBD1. The V and J ends lost 5 bases and 1 base, in that order; junction bases with no gene match: 4. Germline V gene data show CDR1 as SGHNT and CDR2 as YENEEA. CDR3 length equals 15 residues. The CDR3 here is CASSIGQGSYNEQFF. The CDR3 bases are TGTGCCAGCAGCATTGGACAGGGATCCTACAATGAGCAGTTCTTC.

This clone has more than one count but fewer than ten. The genes are TRBV12-3 or TRBV12-4 and TRBJ2-7; a weak D match, TRBD1 (5 bases). The V end lost 5 bases, the J end lost 0 bases, and 8 bases lay between the germline ends. This CDR3 region has 13 residues. CDR3: CASSRQYSYEQYF. The CDR3 DNA sequence: TGTGCCAGCAGTCGACAGTACTCCTACGAGCAGTACTTC.

This sequence joins TRBV14 and TRBJ2-5; D not resolved. The germline gives CDR1 SGHDN, CDR2 FVKESK. This CDR3 is 11 amino acids long. V lost 2 bases, J lost 5 bases, and 3 bases lay in between. The CDR3 protein is CASSQMETQYF. The CDR3 DNA sequence: TGTGCCAGCAGCCAAATGGAGACCCAGTACTTC.

V and J are TRBV5-4 and TRBJ2-7, with D perhaps matching TRBD2 (6 bases). The germline V gene has CDR1 SGHNT and CDR2 YYREEE (reference sequence). CDR3 size: 15 residues. Trimming removed 0 bases from V and 0 bases from J, with 10 bases in between. CDR3 DNA sequence: TGTGCCAGCAGCTTGGGCGGGGCGAGCTCCTACGAGCAGTACTTC. Translation gives CASSLGGASSYEQYF.

This clone was picked up one time. The chain links TRBV29-1 to TRBJ2-1, with 9 bases lining up with TRBD1. J lost 5 bases, V lost 2 bases, and 13 bases had no gene match. In germline, CDR1 is SQVTM, CDR2 ANQGSEA. This CDR3 contains 17 residues. The CDR3 is CSVELGKTGGFDNEQFF. The CDR3 DNA sequence: TGCAGCGTTGAACTGGGGAAGACAGGGGGGTTCGACAATGAGCAGTTCTTC.

The chain has TRBV27 and TRBJ1-6; 9 bases map to TRBD1. Per germline, CDR1 MNHEY and CDR2 SMNVEV (reference sequence). The length of the CDR3 is 15 residues. Unmatched junction bases numbered 6, after V lost 6 bases and J lost 6 bases. As DNA, the CDR3 is TGTGCCAGCAGGAGGGACAGGGTGATTAATTCACCCCTCCACTTT. Its translation: CASRRDRVINSPLHF.

The genes are TRBV10-3 and TRBJ2-3; TRBD2 matches 11 bases. The CDR3 covers 16 residues. The trim removed 0 bases at V and 6 bases at J, leaving 5 bases unmatched. CDR1 is ENHRY and CDR2 is SYGVKD in the germline V gene. CDR3 nucleotide sequence: TGTGCCATCAGTGAGTCTAGCGGGGGGGGTCCGGATACGCAGTATTTT. This encodes CAISESSGGGPDTQYF.

This rearrangement joins TRBV6-2 or TRBV6-3 to TRBJ2-7; no clear D. The CDR3 loop spans 13 amino acids. Trimming shortened V by 0 bases and J by 2 bases, and 5 bases separated the two germline ends. Germline assignment: CDR1 MNHEY and CDR2 SVGEGT. The CDR3 DNA reads TGTGCCAGCAGTTACTCTTGGACCTACGAGCAGTACTTC. Its translation: CASSYSWTYEQYF.

The chain recombines TRBV6-5 with TRBJ2-2, with no clear D. CDR1 and CDR2 (germline): MNHEY, SVGAGI. The V end was cut by 6 bases, the J end by 7 bases, with 9 bases between. CDR3 length: 12 amino acids. CDR3 sequence reads: CASSQRVGELFF. The CDR3 bases are TGTGCCAGCAGCCAACGCGTCGGGGAGCTGTTTTTT.

The rearrangement joins TRBV9 to TRBJ1-4; D possibly corresponds to TRBD1 (6 bases). CDR1 is SGDLS and CDR2 is YYNGEE in the germline V gene. V was clipped by 7 bases and J by 8 bases, with 15 bases between them. CDR3 length: 13 residues. The DNA for the CDR3 is TGTGCCAGCTTAGGGGGAGGATCCGAAAAACTGTTTTTT. Protein sequence: CASLGGGSEKLFF.

This clone occurred once. As DNA, the CDR3 is TGTGCCAGCAGTTACCCTGACAGGGGATGGGAGCAGTTCTTC. Translated, it gives CASSYPDRGWEQFF. The chain is built from TRBV6-5 and TRBJ2-1; 8 bases match TRBD1. The junction had 7 bases not matched to a gene; V was cut back by 2 bases and J by 10 bases. From germline, CDR1 is MNHEY and CDR2 SVGAGI. The CDR3 is 14 amino acids.

With respect to this clone: The same CDR3 can be traced to other DNA sequences in this sample. J is TRBJ2-1 and V is TRBV10-1, with D tentatively TRBD2 (5 bases). Per the germline V gene, CDR1 is WNHNN and CDR2 is SYGVQD (reference sequence). The CDR3 contains 14 residues. The V end lost 2 bases, the J end lost 0 bases, and 5 bases lay between the germline ends. The CDR3: CASSEEGSYNEQFF. The CDR3 coding sequence is TGCGCCAGCAGTGAGGAGGGCTCCTACAATGAGCAGTTCTTC.

This chain links TRBV6-1 with TRBJ2-2; 9 bases line up with TRBD1. This CDR3 is built from 16 residues. V trimming: 4 bases; J trimming: 5 bases; junction bases outside the gene matches: 8. Germline V CDR1 and CDR2: MNHNS, SASEGT. In DNA form, the CDR3 reads TGTGCCAGCAGTGCCCTTGGACAGGGGAGAACCGGGGAGCTGTTTTTT. Translation: CASSALGQGRTGELFF.